This T cell receptor beta chain was documented in a study of blood T cell dynamics during melanoma immunotherapy. Time point defined: pre-treatment baseline. Blood was drawn before treatment and at week 3 after checkpoint blockade. Response was assessed by RECIST 1.1 at 12 weeks, except a couple of rapid progressors. Germline-derived CDR1 and CDR2 are SGHAT and FQNNGV. The V end was cut by 3 bases, the J end by 8 bases, with 10 bases between. The CDR3 runs to 13 residues. Notes on the study in general: PBMC repertoires of eventual disease-control patients split at W3 into clonality or diversity gains. It remained unknown if the driving T cell clones were melanoma-specific.

This clone was seen more than once but under ten times. Its antigen is not identified. TCRdb's table, derived via immunoSEQ multiplex PCR, lists solely in-frame clones and lacks some. The data contain approximately 17,000 clones, more than 85% of them singletons. This sequence originates from a human donor with melanoma. Sequencing was performed on blood, taken from a patient treated with checkpoint blockade. The rearrangement links TRBV11-2 to TRBJ1-4; D is possibly TRBD1 (5 bases). The chain's CDR3 is CASSFRVGEKLFF. The CDR3 DNA reads as TGTGCCAGCAGCTTCAGGGTAGGAGAAAAACTGTTTTTT.